The rows below give T cell receptor beta chains drawn from one sample of a study of response to subunit inactivated influenza vaccine. One entry per CDR3 protein results from TCRdb running MiXCR on the RT-PCR reads. Among around 790,000 distinct CDR3 sequences, less than 25% were seen once, and the ten largest hold approximately 10%. Sequencing used PBMCs from blood, obtained 5 days after vaccination. The origin of the receptors is a man aged 50 to 59 who received an inactivated influenza vaccine. CDR3s include the opening cysteine and the closing phenylalanine or tryptophan. D genes are given only for firm matches. Clone size is given for some rows only: seen once, a few or many times, or a class if the clone is expanded.

size	J	V	D	CDR3	DNA
few	TRBJ1-6	TRBV6-5	NA	CASSYQPMSYNSPLHF	TGTGCCAGCAGTTATCAACCGATGTCTTATAATTCACCCCTCCACTTT
NA	TRBJ2-2	TRBV4-1	NA	CASSQYGELFF	TGCGCCAGCAGCCAATACGGGGAGCTGTTTTTT
few	TRBJ2-4	TRBV10-2	NA	CASIGGGGNIQYF	TGCGCCAGCATAGGGGGGGGTGGAAACATTCAGTACTTC
NA	TRBJ1-2	TRBV12-3/TRBV12-4	NA	CASSSRTWANYGYTF	TGTGCCAGCAGTTCCCGGACATGGGCTAACTATGGCTACACCTTC
few	TRBJ2-5	TRBV5-1	TRBD1	CASSHRDRGLETQYF	TGCGCCAGCAGCCACCGGGACAGGGGGCTTGAGACCCAGTACTTC
many	TRBJ2-3	TRBV12-3/TRBV12-4	NA	CASSPTDLTGTDTQYF	TGTGCCAGCAGTCCGACAGACCTAACAGGCACAGATACGCAGTATTTT
once	TRBJ2-3	TRBV7-2	TRBD2	CASQSTGGAPDTQYF	TGTGCCAGCCAGTCTACGGGGGGGGCCCCAGATACGCAGTATTTT
few	TRBJ2-7	TRBV6-2/TRBV6-3	NA	CASSYPVYEQYF	TGTGCCAGCAGTTACCCCGTCTACGAGCAGTACTTC
NA	TRBJ2-7	TRBV18	TRBD1	CASSPQVPGGQGYEQYF	TGTGCCAGCTCACCCCAAGTCCCAGGGGGCCAAGGCTACGAGCAGTACTTC
NA	TRBJ2-7	TRBV6-5	TRBD1	CACSYYRGDYEQYF	TGTGCCTGCAGTTACTACAGGGGGGACTACGAGCAGTACTTC
few	TRBJ2-7	TRBV6-5	TRBD1	CASSYSIGQGAFEQYF	TGTGCCAGCAGTTACTCGATAGGGCAGGGGGCCTTCGAGCAGTACTTC
few	TRBJ1-1	TRBV6-1	NA	CASLLGGSNTEAFF	TGTGCCAGCCTCCTGGGGGGCTCGAACACTGAAGCTTTCTTT
NA	TRBJ1-5	TRBV6-1	NA	CASSEYTQPQHF	TGTGCCAGCAGTGAATATACGCAGCCCCAGCATTTT
NA	TRBJ1-1	TRBV20-1	TRBD1	CSARDLAGGWTEAFF	TGCAGTGCTAGAGATCTGGCAGGGGGTTGGACTGAAGCTTTCTTT
NA	TRBJ1-5	TRBV29-1	NA	CSVGAQENQPQHF	TGCAGCGTTGGGGCACAGGAAAATCAGCCCCAGCATTTT
few	TRBJ2-3	TRBV12-3/TRBV12-4	NA	CASSFSRGTDTQYF	TGTGCCAGCAGTTTCTCCAGGGGCACAGATACGCAGTATTTT
few	TRBJ2-7	TRBV20-1	NA	CSARDPSDASYEQYF	TGCAGTGCTAGAGACCCCAGCGACGCGTCCTACGAGCAGTACTTC
NA	TRBJ2-3	TRBV4-3	NA	CASSQEQGTPPTDTQYF	TGCGCCAGCAGCCAAGAACAGGGAACTCCACCCACAGATACGCAGTATTTT
NA	TRBJ2-1	TRBV11-1	TRBD2	CASSSGLAGAKFF	TGTGCCAGCAGCTCGGGACTAGCGGGAGCGAAGTTCTTC